This passage covers 6 T cell receptor beta chains from one sample sequenced in a study of tumor and adjacent non-tumor tissue in lung cancer. The template was RNA from unsorted bulk tissue. The library came from three nested PCR rounds adapted from ARM-PCR protocols. TCRdb recomputed calls from the multiplex PCR reads with MiXCR, one row per CDR3 protein. The profile shows just over 200,000 distinct CDR3 sequences, roughly 70% of them singletons. The sample consisted of lung tumor tissue. The receptors were sampled from a man aged 60 to 69 with non-small cell lung cancer.

On this clonotype itself: A much larger clone is a single base away; this may be a read error. The V and J genes are TRBV20-1 and TRBJ1-5, with D unresolved. The CDR3 runs 14 residues. V dropped 0 bases and J dropped 7 bases, with 13 bases sitting between them. Per the germline V gene, CDR1 is DFQATT and CDR2 is SNEGSKA (reference sequence). DNA for the CDR3: TGCAGTGCTAGAGAATCGTTAACCTCCCAGCCCCAGCATTTT. Translation: CSARESLTSQPQHF.

Regarding this clonotype: A single base separates this from a much larger clone, so it may be a read error. The V call is TRBV6-2 or TRBV6-3, the J call TRBJ2-7; D uncertain. The germline gives CDR1 MNHEY, CDR2 SVGEGT. This CDR3 is built from 13 residues. Written as DNA, the CDR3 is TGTACCAACCCCGGTCAGCCCAACTACGAGCAGTACTTC. It yields the protein CTNPGQPNYEQYF.

A single count supports this clonotype. The chain joins TRBV20-1 to TRBJ1-2, with D perhaps TRBD1 (5 bases). Germline values: CDR1 DFQATT, CDR2 SNEGSKA (reference sequence). V lost 4 bases and J 5 bases, leaving 17 bases between the germline ends. The CDR3 covers 14 residues. CDR3 nucleotide sequence: TGCAGTGCTAAAGATGTACAGGAGGAATATGGCTACACCTTC. It translates to CSAKDVQEEYGYTF.

The chain carries TRBV5-4 and TRBJ2-7; no clear D gene. Germline values: CDR1 SGHNT, CDR2 YYREEE (reference sequence). This CDR3 comprises 15 residues. Between the trimmed V and J ends, which lost 0 bases and 3 bases, there was a span of 13 bases. CDR3 sequence reads: CASSLDSSRSYEQYF. For the CDR3, the DNA is TGTGCCAGCAGCTTGGATTCGAGCAGGAGCTACGAGCAGTACTTC.

To note about this clonotype: One junction end disagrees with the germline gene, perhaps due to a read error. The rearrangement joins TRBV6-1 to TRBJ2-1; 9 bases fit TRBD2. The germline V gene encodes CDR1 MNHNS and CDR2 SASEGT. The CDR3 extends over 15 amino acids. CDR3 nucleotide sequence: TGTGCCTGCAGCGAAGCGGGGGGATCCTACAATGAGCAGTTCTTC. It specifies CACSEAGGSYNEQFF.

There are a few counts of this clonotype. The chain has TRBV11-3 and TRBJ2-5, with D possibly TRBD2 on 5 matching bases. The CDR3 consists of 14 residues. Looked up from germline, CDR1 is SGHNT and CDR2 is YENEEA. Trimming left V 4 bases short and J 5 bases short, with 14 bases between. The CDR3: CASSSGLTGETQYF. Here the CDR3 DNA reads TGTGCCAGCAGCTCCGGACTCACTGGGGAGACCCAGTACTTC.